The sequence of this TCR beta chain was determined in a study of early T cells in non-severe SARS-CoV-2 infection. Study overall: From unsorted whole blood, bulk RNA was sequenced, and the chains remained unpaired. The study, taken as a whole, reports: Anti-spike CD8 responses were favored by VDJdb matching, which missed private and CD4 specificities.

This clonotype was detected ten times or more. Its antigen is unknown. Attached unique molecular identifiers marked individual cDNA molecules. MiXCR, applied by TCRdb to the 5' RACE reads, yields one record per CDR3 protein. The table has about 77,000 distinct CDR3 sequences, over 4% seen once. Losses at the gene ends were 1 base for V and 4 bases for J; bases not matched to a gene: 9. The CDR3 extends over 18 amino acids. Germline V gives CDR1 SGHAT, CDR2 FQNNGV. This TCR came from an adult who was a healthcare worker with PCR-confirmed SARS-CoV-2 infection or an uninfected control (not recorded which). The V and J genes are TRBV11-2 and TRBJ1-3; 11 nucleotides match TRBD1. The source material was whole blood, sampled at baseline. CDR3 protein: CASSLVGQGQGVGNTIYF. The CDR3 DNA reads TGTGCCAGCAGCTTAGTTGGCCAGGGACAGGGGGTAGGAAACACCATATATTTT.